The T cell receptor (beta chain) under discussion was sequenced for a study of control samples from healthy donors and cancer patients. Germline lookup yields CDR1 LNHNV and CDR2 YYDKDF (reference sequence). The CDR3 extends over 14 amino acids. Trimming left V 0 bases short and J 4 bases short, with 7 bases between. Data came from immunoSEQ multiplex PCR; TCRdb stores just in-frame clones and leaves some out. The top ten hold about 1.4% of the sample, which has 150,000 to 200,000 clones, nearly 90% seen once. This clone was found a few times. V gene TRBV15 combines with J gene TRBJ2-1; unclear D gene. What was sequenced was blood. The origin of this receptor is a woman between 45 and 65 years old in good health. The chain's CDR3 is CATSRDKGYNEQFF. CDR3 bases: TGTGCCACCAGCAGAGATAAAGGGTACAATGAGCAGTTCTTC.